The text below deals with one TCR beta chain. Its cognate antigen is unknown. The PCR made use of 60 Vbeta and 13 Jbeta primers. Assay used: immunoSEQ multiplex PCR; TCRdb lists only in-frame clones, some missing. The table shows around 150,000 clones, with 50% to 75% occurring only once. These data come from a study of cytomegalovirus exposure and HLA in healthy donors. Study-level information: Ancestry clustering placed roughly 86% of several hundred genotyped donors in the Caucasian-associated cluster. General study findings and limits: TCR beta sequences reportedly predicted most subjects' HLA-A and HLA-B alleles accurately. Sequencing had likely introduced a cluster of highly shared sequence variants as an artifact.

Likely unrecorded immune exposures existed in these nominally healthy donors. The V gene end was trimmed by 4 bases and the J gene end by 3 bases; junction bases not matched to a gene: 10. Per germline, CDR1 SGHRS and CDR2 YFSETQ. The CDR3 sequence is 16 residues long. The rearrangement links TRBV5-1 to TRBJ2-3; TRBD2 matches 8 bases. The TCR was taken from a woman aged 55 to 70 in good health and CMV-seropositive. Sample: PBMCs. As DNA, the CDR3 is TGCGCCAGCAGCCCGGATAGCGGGATGGGGACAGATACGCAGTATTTT. Amino acid sequence: CASSPDSGMGTDTQYF.